The source of this T cell receptor (beta chain) is a study of cytomegalovirus exposure and HLA in healthy donors. Trimming removed 4 bases from V and 3 bases from J, with 10 bases in between. This CDR3 spans 14 amino acids. Germline values: CDR1 MGHDK, CDR2 SYGVNS. The PCR made use of 60 Vbeta and 13 Jbeta primers. Data came from immunoSEQ multiplex PCR; TCRdb stores just in-frame clones and leaves some out. Counted here are more than 65,000 clones, about 80% occurring once; the ten biggest clones make up around 6%. Sequenced material: PBMCs. The receptor was derived from a female donor in good health and CMV-seronegative. The genes are TRBV25-1 and TRBJ1-5; D possibly corresponds to TRBD1 (5 bases). In DNA form, the CDR3 reads TGTGCCAGCAGTGCCCATGGGGCCAATCAGCCCCAGCATTTT. It codes for CASSAHGANQPQHF.